The 27 T cell receptor beta chains below all came from one sample that was sequenced in a study of blood T cell repertoires in COVID-19. Assay: immunoSEQ multiplex PCR; the TCRdb copy retains only in-frame clones and omits some. The sample lists 70,000 to 95,000 clones; 85% to 90% were seen once. Material: peripheral blood. Receptor source: a human donor with active COVID-19. The donor label of this sample is uncertain.

This sequence joins TRBV5-4 and TRBJ2-6; 7 nucleotides agree with TRBD1. V was clipped by 4 bases and J by 1 base; unmatched bases: 8. Germline lookup yields CDR1 SGHNT and CDR2 YYREEE (reference sequence). This CDR3 contains 17 residues. The DNA of the CDR3 is TGTGCCAGCAGCCCAGGGACAGTGACGTCTGGGGCCAACGTCCTGACTTTC. Its translation: CASSPGTVTSGANVLTF. The full variable domain, with the rest looked up from reference TRBV5-4 and TRBJ2-6, is ETGVTQSPTHLIKTRGQQVTLRCSSQSGHNTVSWYQQALGQGPQFIFQYYREEENGRGNFPPRFSGLQFPNYSSELNVNALELDDSALYLCASSPGTVTSGANVLTFGAGSRLTVL.

J is TRBJ2-7 and V is TRBV7-2; 9 bases align to TRBD2. Germline loops: CDR1 SGHTA, CDR2 FQGNSA. The CDR3 has 14 amino acids. V was clipped by 0 bases and J by 3 bases; unmatched bases: 0. CDR3 bases: TGTGCCAGCAGCTTAGCTAGCGGGGGCTACGAGCAGTACTTC. It yields the protein CASSLASGGYEQYF. The full variable domain, with the rest looked up from reference TRBV7-2 and TRBJ2-7, is GAGVSQSPSNKVTEKGKDVELRCDPISGHTALYWYRQSLGQGLEFLIYFQGNSAPDKSGLPSDRFSAERTGGSVSTLTIQRTQQEDSAVYLCASSLASGGYEQYFGPGTRLTVT.

V is TRBV4-2 and J is TRBJ1-6; no reliable D call. The CDR3 sequence is 19 residues long. Germline assignment: CDR1 LGHNA and CDR2 YNFKEQ. The germline V and J ends were trimmed by 0 bases and 1 base, with 16 bases remaining between them. The CDR3 region has the DNA TGTGCCAGCAGCCAAGACAGGCAGCCGGATATATCCTATAATTCACCCCTCCACTTT. Its translation is CASSQDRQPDISYNSPLHF.

The genes are TRBV7-9 and TRBJ1-2; TRBD1 aligns across 8 bases. Unmatched junction bases numbered 12, after V lost 5 bases and J lost 4 bases. The V gene's germline CDR1 is SEHNR and CDR2 FQNEAQ (reference sequence). CDR3 length equals 16 residues. The CDR3 nucleotides read TGTGCCAGCAGCCTAAAGGACAGGGAGGGGATCTATGGCTACACCTTC. This gives the protein CASSLKDREGIYGYTF.

V is TRBV20-1 and J is TRBJ1-5; 8 bases fit TRBD1. Germline loops: CDR1 DFQATT, CDR2 SNEGSKA (reference sequence). Trimming cost V 3 bases and J 5 bases; bases outside gene matches: 3. The CDR3 extends over 13 amino acids. This CDR3 is CSASQGAHQPQHF. The CDR3 coding sequence is TGCAGTGCTAGTCAGGGGGCTCATCAGCCCCAGCATTTT.

The rearrangement uses TRBV5-1 and TRBJ1-2, with a tentative D call TRBD1 (5 bases). Trimming shortened V by 0 bases and J by 3 bases, and 6 bases separated the two germline ends. CDR3 length: 13 amino acids. CDR1 is SGHRS and CDR2 is YFSETQ in the germline V gene. The CDR3 sequence: CASSLARDYGYTF. CDR3 in DNA: TGCGCCAGCAGCTTGGCCAGGGACTATGGCTACACCTTC.

The genes are TRBV4-3 and TRBJ2-7, with 9 bases aligning to TRBD2. V lost 1 base to trimming and J lost 4 bases; unmatched junction nucleotides: 5. The CDR3 contains 15 residues. Germline V gene sequence: CDR1 LGHNA, CDR2 YSLEER. The CDR3 DNA reads TGCGCCAGCAGCCAAGGTGCGGGGGGGGTGTACGAGCAGTACTTC. Its protein is CASSQGAGGVYEQYF.

The gene calls are TRBV12-3 or TRBV12-4 and TRBJ2-5; 7 bases fit TRBD1. V lost 6 bases and J lost 3; bases outside the gene matches: 4. The CDR3 extends over 13 amino acids. The CDR3 DNA reads TGTGCCAGCAGCCCGGGGACAGAAGAGACCCAGTACTTC. Its translation: CASSPGTEETQYF.

This chain links TRBV5-1 with TRBJ1-2; the D gene is possibly TRBD1 (5 bases). Germline CDR1 is SGHRS and CDR2 is YFSETQ. The CDR3 spans 16 residues. V lost 1 base and J lost 7, with 20 bases in between. CDR3 amino acids: CASSLTLAGHGSGYTF. CDR3 coding DNA: TGCGCCAGCAGCTTGACGTTGGCAGGGCATGGGTCTGGCTACACCTTC.

The chain employs TRBV3-1 (or the pseudogene TRBV3-2) and TRBJ2-7; D unclear. The CDR3 runs to 15 residues. V dropped 0 bases and J dropped 3 bases, with 12 bases sitting between them. Germline lookup yields CDR1 LGHDT and CDR2 YNNKEL (reference sequence). The chain's CDR3 is CASSQDLGGSYEQYF. The CDR3 nucleotides are TGTGCCAGCAGCCAAGATCTTGGCGGCAGCTACGAGCAGTACTTC.

The genes are TRBV6-5 and TRBJ1-2; D is perhaps TRBD1 (5 bases). V was shortened by 4 bases and J by 2 bases, with 14 bases between the two germline ends. The CDR3 runs to 15 residues. Germline CDR1 is MNHEY and CDR2 is SVGAGI. In nucleotides, the CDR3 is TGTGCCAGCAGTTCGCCCCAACAGGCCAACTATGGCTACACCTTC. Translation gives CASSSPQQANYGYTF.

The V call is TRBV6-5, the J call TRBJ2-4, with 10 bases matching TRBD1. Germline V gives CDR1 MNHEY, CDR2 SVGAGI. The CDR3 is 14 amino acids. The trim removed 7 bases at V and 7 bases at J, leaving 7 bases unmatched. DNA for the CDR3: TGTGCCAGCATAAAGACAGGGGGCGGGAACATTCAGTACTTC. Protein sequence: CASIKTGGGNIQYF.

The V and J genes are TRBV6-2 or TRBV6-3 and TRBJ1-5; 8 bases fit TRBD1. Per the germline V gene, CDR1 is MNHEY and CDR2 is SVGEGT. V lost 5 bases and J lost 4; bases outside the gene matches: 4. The CDR3 consists of 14 residues. The CDR3 DNA reads as TGTGCCAGCAGTCAAGGGGACAGGAATCAGCCCCAGCATTTT. Translating it yields CASSQGDRNQPQHF.

The V gene is TRBV7-2, the J gene TRBJ2-5, with 8 bases that match TRBD2. Per the germline V gene, CDR1 is SGHTA and CDR2 is FQGNSA. CDR3 size: 15 residues. J lost 1 base, V lost 3 bases, and 4 bases had no gene match. CDR3 loop: CASSFSGGAQETQYF. CDR3 sequence (DNA): TGTGCCAGCAGCTTCTCGGGGGGGGCCCAAGAGACCCAGTACTTC.

The chain's CDR3 is CASSQQGLSETQYF. CDR3 DNA sequence: TGTGCCAGCAGCCAACAGGGACTGTCAGAGACCCAGTACTTC. This sequence joins TRBV3-1 (or the pseudogene TRBV3-2) and TRBJ2-5, with D perhaps matching TRBD2 (6 bases). The CDR3 covers 14 residues. Germline CDR1 and CDR2: LGHDT and YNNKEL (reference sequence). V lost 2 bases, J lost 4 bases, and 11 bases lay in between.

V gene TRBV20-1 combines with J gene TRBJ2-7, with D maybe TRBD2 (5 bases). V lost 3 bases and J 7 bases, leaving 10 bases between the germline ends. The CDR3 loop spans 11 amino acids. Germline V gene data show CDR1 as DFQATT and CDR2 as SNEGSKA (reference sequence). CDR3 amino acids: CSASYRREQYF. For the CDR3, the DNA is TGCAGTGCTAGTTATCGGAGGGAGCAGTACTTC.

V usage is TRBV15 and J usage is TRBJ2-1; D remains ambiguous. The germline V gene has CDR1 LNHNV and CDR2 YYDKDF (reference sequence). This CDR3 has 14 residues. The germline V and J ends were trimmed by 0 bases and 3 bases, with 6 bases remaining between them. The CDR3 DNA follows: TGTGCCACCAGCAGAGATCCGAGCTACAATGAGCAGTTCTTC. Protein sequence: CATSRDPSYNEQFF.

This chain uses TRBV10-2 with TRBJ2-7, with a weak D call TRBD1 (7 bases). Germline V gene sequence: CDR1 WSHSY, CDR2 SAAADI. The CDR3 sequence is 14 residues long. V lost 2 bases, J lost 3 bases, and 11 bases lay in between. This CDR3 reads CASSEPRDSYEQYF. Written as DNA, the CDR3 is TGCGCCAGCAGTGAGCCGCGGGACAGCTACGAGCAGTACTTC.

This clone was seen a single time. The chain recombines TRBV25-1 with TRBJ1-2; 9 positions agree with TRBD1. V shed 1 base and J 5 bases; nucleotides not matched to a gene: 5. From germline, CDR1 is MGHDK and CDR2 SYGVNS. This CDR3 is 15 amino acids long. As DNA, the CDR3 is TGTGCCAGCAGTGAATTTATGACAGGGGGTTATGGCTACACCTTC. Amino acid sequence: CASSEFMTGGYGYTF.

The J gene is TRBJ1-1, the V gene TRBV7-2; D is possibly TRBD1 (6 bases). The CDR3 has 14 amino acids. Trimming stripped 2 bases from V and 4 bases from J, with 11 bases between. Germline CDR1 is SGHTA and CDR2 is FQGNSA. CDR3 sequence: CASSLTTGATEAFF. The CDR3 nucleotides read TGTGCCAGCAGCTTAACGACAGGAGCCACTGAAGCTTTCTTT.

V gene TRBV6-5 combines with J gene TRBJ2-7; 7 bases agree with TRBD1. V trimming: 5 bases; J trimming: 3 bases; junction bases outside the gene matches: 10. The CDR3 is made up of 15 amino acids. Germline loops: CDR1 MNHEY, CDR2 SVGAGI. In nucleotides, the CDR3 is TGTGCCAGCAGTATGTACGGGACAGCTAACTACGAGCAGTACTTC. Protein product: CASSMYGTANYEQYF.

This chain uses TRBV11-2 with TRBJ2-7; 8 nucleotides match TRBD2. The CDR3 spans 14 residues. Germline trimming cut 6 bases from V and 4 bases from J; bases unmatched to any gene: 8. In germline, CDR1 is SGHAT, CDR2 FQNNGV. CDR3 amino acids: CASSLSGGLYEQYF. The CDR3 DNA sequence: TGTGCCAGCAGTTTAAGCGGGGGCTTATACGAGCAGTACTTC.

V gene TRBV27 combines with J gene TRBJ1-6; 7 nucleotides agree with TRBD1. Germline V lookup: CDR1 MNHEY, CDR2 SMNVEV (reference sequence). This CDR3 has 15 amino acids. Unmatched junction bases numbered 6, after V lost 6 bases and J lost 4 bases. The DNA of the CDR3 is TGTGCCAGCAGATCATTACAGGGGTATAATTCACCCCTCCACTTT. This translates into CASRSLQGYNSPLHF.

In this sample, this clone turned up once. This rearrangement joins TRBV3-1 (or the pseudogene TRBV3-2) to TRBJ2-7, with TRBD1 matching 7 bases. Germline V gene data show CDR1 as LGHDT and CDR2 as YNNKEL (reference sequence). The CDR3 loop spans 12 amino acids. V lost 6 bases to trimming and J lost 6 bases; unmatched junction nucleotides: 5. CDR3 protein: CASSARQGEQYF. In DNA, the CDR3 is TGTGCCAGCAGTGCAAGACAGGGCGAGCAGTACTTC.

CDR3: CASSLGGGLAYEQYF. Written as DNA, the CDR3 is TGTGCCAGCAGCTTGGGAGGGGGGCTAGCCTACGAGCAGTACTTC. The rearrangement uses TRBV6-5 and TRBJ2-7, with a weak D call TRBD2 (7 bases). V was trimmed by 6 bases and J by 2 bases, leaving 17 bases between them. Looked up from germline, CDR1 is MNHEY and CDR2 is SVGAGI. The CDR3 sequence is 15 residues long.

This sequence joins TRBV5-4 and TRBJ2-2; D unclear. The V end was cut by 4 bases, the J end by 2 bases, with 9 bases between. This CDR3 contains 14 residues. Germline CDR1 SGHNT, CDR2 YYREEE (reference sequence). Here the CDR3 reads CASSPTLNTGELFF. The CDR3 DNA reads as TGTGCCAGCAGCCCCACCCTAAACACCGGGGAGCTGTTTTTT.

This rearrangement joins TRBV30 to TRBJ1-1, with D hard to call. The V end lost 3 bases, the J end lost 7 bases, and 6 bases lay between the germline ends. The CDR3 length is 10 residues. The V gene's germline CDR1 is GTSNPN and CDR2 SVGIG (reference sequence). In nucleotides, the CDR3 is TGTGCCTGGAGGAAGCTTGAAGCTTTCTTT. This sequence encodes CAWRKLEAFF.